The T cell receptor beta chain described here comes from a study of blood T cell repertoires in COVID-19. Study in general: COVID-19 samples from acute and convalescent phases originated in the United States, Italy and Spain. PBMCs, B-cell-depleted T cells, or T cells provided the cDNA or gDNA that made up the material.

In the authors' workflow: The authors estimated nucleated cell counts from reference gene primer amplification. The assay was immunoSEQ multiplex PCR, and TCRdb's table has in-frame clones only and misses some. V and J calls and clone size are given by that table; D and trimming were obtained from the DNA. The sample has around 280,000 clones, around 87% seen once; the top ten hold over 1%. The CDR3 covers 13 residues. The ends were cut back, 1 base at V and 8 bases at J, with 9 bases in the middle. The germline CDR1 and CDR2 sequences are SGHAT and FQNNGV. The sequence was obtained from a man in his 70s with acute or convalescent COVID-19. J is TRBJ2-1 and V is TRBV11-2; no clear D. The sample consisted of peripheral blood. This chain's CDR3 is CASSLGVIDEQFF. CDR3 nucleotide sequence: TGTGCCAGCAGCTTAGGTGTTATTGATGAGCAGTTCTTC.